This TCR beta chain was identified during a study of regulatory T cells in long-lasting Graves disease. Combining iRepertoire HTBI primers with Arm-PCR of CDR3 regions, the authors built TCR beta libraries. TCRdb redid the calling of the multiplex PCR reads with MiXCR, one entry per CDR3 protein. The sample has roughly 450,000 distinct CDR3 sequences; approximately 23% are singletons. There are many counts of this clonotype. The sample's time point: persistent/refractory GD, antithyroid drugs over 5 years with positive TRAb. PBMCs provided the RNA from which the TCR library was made. The clonotype originates from a female donor with Graves disease. Here the sequenced sample was peripheral blood mononuclear cells (PBMCs), taken when the disease was refractory, from a patient treated with antithyroid drugs.

CDR3 amino acids: CASSQGNSPNTEAFF. The CDR3 DNA reads as TGTGCCAGCAGCCAAGGGAACAGTCCGAACACTGAAGCTTTCTTT. The V gene is TRBV3-1, the J gene TRBJ1-1, with D hard to call. Looked up from germline, CDR1 is LGHDT and CDR2 is YNNKEL (reference sequence). The CDR3 loop spans 15 amino acids. Trimming left V 1 base short and J 1 base short, with 10 bases between.